Listed below are T cell receptor beta chains from one sample, sequenced in a study of T-cell memory formation after mild COVID-19. One entry per CDR3 protein, called by TCRdb with MiXCR from the 5' RACE reads. The sample has under 400,000 distinct CDR3 sequences, roughly 20% seen once. Sequencing input: PBMCs or a T cell subset sorted from them (not recorded which). These receptors came from an adult woman who had mild COVID-19 (a few samples of this study predate the infection). Cell type and time point are not known. Each CDR3 is given with its conserved first and last residue. Each record gives: V gene, D gene, clone size, J gene, CDR3 protein, CDR3 DNA. D genes are given only for firm matches. Size tells how often a clone was seen (once, few, many) or the class of an expanded clone, and some rows leave it out.

V: TRBV7-2
D: TRBD2
size: few
J: TRBJ2-7
CDR3: CASTGTSANPSSYEQYF
DNA: TGTGCCAGCACCGGGACTAGCGCTAACCCCAGCTCCTACGAGCAGTACTTC

V: TRBV27
D: .
size: .
J: TRBJ2-2
CDR3: CASSFTTGLNTGELFF
DNA: TGTGCCAGCAGCTTTACCACAGGGCTCAACACCGGGGAGCTGTTTTTT

V: TRBV29-1
D: .
size: many
J: TRBJ2-3
CDR3: CSAEGAGASTDTQYF
DNA: TGCAGCGCTGAGGGAGCAGGGGCTAGCACAGATACGCAGTATTTT

V: TRBV15
D: TRBD1
size: .
J: TRBJ2-1
CDR3: CATSRYYPGTGTYNEQFF
DNA: TGTGCCACCAGCAGATACTACCCCGGGACAGGGACCTACAATGAGCAGTTCTTC

V: TRBV11-2
D: TRBD2
size: .
J: TRBJ2-3
CDR3: CASSLDRGTSGTDTQYF
DNA: TGTGCCAGCAGCTTAGACAGGGGGACTAGCGGCACAGATACGCAGTATTTT

V: TRBV5-1
D: TRBD1
size: few
J: TRBJ1-1
CDR3: CASSLVRGQGIEAFF
DNA: TGCGCCAGCAGCTTGGTGAGGGGACAGGGGATTGAAGCTTTCTTT

V: TRBV5-1
D: .
size: .
J: TRBJ2-5
CDR3: CASTPGGAKETQYF
DNA: TGCGCCAGCACCCCCGGCGGGGCAAAAGAGACCCAGTACTTC

V: TRBV7-8
D: .
size: few
J: TRBJ1-1
CDR3: CASSHRNWEGTEAFF
DNA: TGTGCCAGCAGCCACCGGAACTGGGAGGGGACTGAAGCTTTCTTT

V: TRBV5-1
D: TRBD1
size: .
J: TRBJ2-1
CDR3: CASSLTGGFSNEQFF
DNA: TGCGCCAGCAGCTTAACAGGGGGCTTTAGCAATGAGCAGTTCTTC

V: TRBV10-3
D: TRBD1
size: .
J: TRBJ1-2
CDR3: CAISERQGENYGYTF
DNA: TGTGCCATCAGTGAAAGACAGGGGGAGAACTATGGCTACACCTTC

V: TRBV7-3
D: TRBD1
size: few
J: TRBJ1-1
CDR3: CASSLQGRGQTEAFF
DNA: TGTGCCAGCAGCTTACAGGGCAGGGGGCAAACTGAAGCTTTCTTT

V: TRBV5-1
D: .
size: .
J: TRBJ2-6
CDR3: CASSLPTSANVLTF
DNA: TGCGCCAGCAGCTTGCCCACTTCGGCCAACGTCCTGACTTTC

V: TRBV7-9
D: .
size: many
J: TRBJ2-3
CDR3: CASSSTSQPTDTQYF
DNA: TGTGCCAGCAGCTCGACCAGCCAACCCACAGATACGCAGTATTTT

V: TRBV6-2/TRBV6-3
D: .
size: many
J: TRBJ1-1
CDR3: CASSYEGRTEAFF
DNA: TGTGCCAGCAGTTACGAGGGGAGGACTGAAGCTTTCTTT

V: TRBV4-1
D: .
size: few
J: TRBJ1-4
CDR3: CASSQVRVEKLFF
DNA: TGCGCCAGCAGCCAGGTCCGGGTTGAAAAACTGTTTTTT

V: TRBV5-5
D: .
size: few
J: TRBJ2-6
CDR3: CASSLEGANVLTF
DNA: TGTGCCAGCAGCTTGGAAGGGGCCAACGTCCTGACTTTC

V: TRBV5-1
D: TRBD1
size: .
J: TRBJ1-6
CDR3: CASSFSGGYGSPLHF
DNA: TGCGCCAGCAGCTTCTCAGGGGGGTATGGATCACCCCTCCACTTT

V: TRBV6-1
D: .
size: few
J: TRBJ1-2
CDR3: CASSAEGPSDYGYTF
DNA: TGTGCCAGCAGTGCCGAGGGGCCCTCGGACTATGGCTACACCTTC

V: TRBV9
D: .
size: few
J: TRBJ2-1
CDR3: CASSPGLGNNEQFF
DNA: TGTGCCAGCTCACCGGGACTGGGCAACAATGAGCAGTTCTTC

V: TRBV29-1
D: TRBD2
size: .
J: TRBJ2-1
CDR3: CSVAGTSGDEQFF
DNA: TGCAGCGTCGCCGGGACTAGCGGGGATGAGCAGTTCTTC

V: TRBV7-9
D: .
size: .
J: TRBJ1-3
CDR3: CASTKGESPGNTIYF
DNA: TGTGCCAGCACGAAAGGGGAGTCCCCTGGAAACACCATATATTTT

V: TRBV5-6
D: TRBD1
size: .
J: TRBJ2-7
CDR3: CASSLGDSPHEQYF
DNA: TGTGCCAGCAGCTTGGGGGACAGCCCCCACGAGCAGTACTTC

V: TRBV5-6
D: .
size: .
J: TRBJ2-5
CDR3: CASSHRMILREETQYF
DNA: TGTGCCAGCAGCCACCGCATGATCCTTCGGGAAGAGACCCAGTACTTC

V: TRBV14
D: TRBD1
size: once
J: TRBJ2-7
CDR3: CASSPRTGGEQYF
DNA: TGTGCCAGCAGCCCCCGGACAGGTGGCGAGCAGTACTTC

V: TRBV9
D: .
size: .
J: TRBJ2-2
CDR3: CASSVGRGTTGELFF
DNA: TGTGCCAGCAGCGTAGGACGCGGGACCACCGGGGAGCTGTTTTTT

V: TRBV20-1
D: .
size: .
J: TRBJ1-5
CDR3: CSAGGGHQPQHF
DNA: TGCAGTGCCGGCGGGGGGCATCAGCCCCAGCATTTT

V: TRBV18
D: .
size: .
J: TRBJ2-3
CDR3: CASSPRGSLGTDTQYF
DNA: TGTGCCAGCTCACCTCGGGGGTCACTAGGCACAGATACGCAGTATTTT

V: TRBV2
D: TRBD2
size: few
J: TRBJ2-1
CDR3: CASSKGLAGGSSYNEQFF
DNA: TGTGCCAGCAGTAAGGGACTAGCGGGAGGAAGCTCCTACAATGAGCAGTTCTTC

V: TRBV4-1
D: .
size: few
J: TRBJ2-3
CDR3: CASSKQLEVRLTDTQYF
DNA: TGCGCCAGCAGCAAACAGCTAGAAGTCCGGTTAACAGATACGCAGTATTTT

V: TRBV12-5
D: .
size: few
J: TRBJ2-5
CDR3: CASGLGGEGETQYF
DNA: TGTGCTAGTGGTTTGGGGGGTGAAGGAGAGACCCAGTACTTC

V: TRBV4-3
D: .
size: few
J: TRBJ2-1
CDR3: CASSQDGSGTDNEQFF
DNA: TGCGCCAGCAGCCAAGATGGTAGCGGGACAGACAATGAGCAGTTCTTC

V: TRBV18
D: .
size: few
J: TRBJ2-2
CDR3: CASTGQNTGELFF
DNA: TGTGCCAGCACGGGACAGAACACCGGGGAGCTGTTTTTT

V: TRBV7-8
D: .
size: .
J: TRBJ2-1
CDR3: CASSPPAYNEQFF
DNA: TGTGCCAGCAGCCCCCCCGCATACAATGAGCAGTTCTTC

V: TRBV4-3
D: TRBD1
size: .
J: TRBJ2-5
CDR3: CASSQEYRGPEAQYF
DNA: TGCGCCAGCAGCCAAGAATATAGGGGGCCGGAGGCCCAGTACTTC

V: TRBV5-1
D: TRBD2
size: .
J: TRBJ2-1
CDR3: CASSSTSRGDEQFF
DNA: TGCGCCAGCAGCTCGACTAGCAGAGGGGATGAGCAGTTCTTC

V: TRBV6-5
D: .
size: few
J: TRBJ1-3
CDR3: CASRKRGGDGNTIYF
DNA: TGTGCCAGCCGTAAACGGGGGGGAGATGGAAACACCATATATTTT

V: TRBV12-3/TRBV12-4
D: .
size: .
J: TRBJ2-7
CDR3: CASSITFEQYF
DNA: TGTGCCAGCAGTATAACATTCGAGCAGTACTTC